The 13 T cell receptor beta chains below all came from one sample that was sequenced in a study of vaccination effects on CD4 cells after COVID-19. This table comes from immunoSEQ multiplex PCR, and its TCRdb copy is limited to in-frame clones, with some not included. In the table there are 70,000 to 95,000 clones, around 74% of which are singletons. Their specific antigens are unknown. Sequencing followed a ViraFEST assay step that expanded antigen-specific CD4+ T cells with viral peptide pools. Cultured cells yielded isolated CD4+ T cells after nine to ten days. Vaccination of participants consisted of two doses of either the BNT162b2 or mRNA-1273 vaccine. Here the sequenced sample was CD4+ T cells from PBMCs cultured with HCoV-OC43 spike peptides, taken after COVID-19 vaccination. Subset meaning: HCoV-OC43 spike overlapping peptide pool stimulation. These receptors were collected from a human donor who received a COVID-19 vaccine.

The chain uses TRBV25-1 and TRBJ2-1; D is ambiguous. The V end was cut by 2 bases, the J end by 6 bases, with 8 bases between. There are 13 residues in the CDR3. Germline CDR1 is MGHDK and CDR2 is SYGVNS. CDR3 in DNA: TGTGCCAGCAGTGAACGGACCTTCAATGAGCAGTTCTTC. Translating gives CASSERTFNEQFF.

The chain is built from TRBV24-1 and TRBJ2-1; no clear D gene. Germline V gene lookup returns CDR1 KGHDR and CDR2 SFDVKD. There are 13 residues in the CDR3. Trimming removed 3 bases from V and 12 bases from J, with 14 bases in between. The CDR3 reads CATSDPGLSGQFF. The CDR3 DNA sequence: TGTGCCACCAGTGATCCGGGTCTTTCTGGGCAGTTCTTC.

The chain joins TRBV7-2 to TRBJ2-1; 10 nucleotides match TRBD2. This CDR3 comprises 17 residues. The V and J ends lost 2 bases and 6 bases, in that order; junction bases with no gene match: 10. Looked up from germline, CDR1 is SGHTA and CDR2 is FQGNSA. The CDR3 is CASSLTGGTSVFNEQFF. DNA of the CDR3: TGTGCCAGCAGCTTAACTGGTGGGACTAGCGTATTCAATGAGCAGTTCTTC.

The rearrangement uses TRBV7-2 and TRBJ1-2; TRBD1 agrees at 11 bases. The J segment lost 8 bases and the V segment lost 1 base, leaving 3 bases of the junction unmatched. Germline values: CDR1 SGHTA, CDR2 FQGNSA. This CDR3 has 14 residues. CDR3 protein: CASSLVDRGLGYTF. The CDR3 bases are TGTGCCAGCAGCTTAGTGGACAGGGGGCTAGGCTACACCTTC.

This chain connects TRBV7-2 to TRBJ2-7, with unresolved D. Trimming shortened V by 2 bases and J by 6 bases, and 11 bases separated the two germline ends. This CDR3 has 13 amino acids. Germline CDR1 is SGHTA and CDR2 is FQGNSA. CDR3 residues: CASSLMGSGEQYV. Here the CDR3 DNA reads TGTGCCAGCAGCTTAATGGGTTCTGGCGAGCAGTACGTC.

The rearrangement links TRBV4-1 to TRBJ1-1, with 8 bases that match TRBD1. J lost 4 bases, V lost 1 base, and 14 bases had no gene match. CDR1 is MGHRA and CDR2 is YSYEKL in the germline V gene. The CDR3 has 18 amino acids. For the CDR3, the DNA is TGCGCCAGCAGCCAAGGCGAATACAGGGGGGGGTCTGGCACTGAAGCTTTCTTT. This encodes CASSQGEYRGGSGTEAFF.

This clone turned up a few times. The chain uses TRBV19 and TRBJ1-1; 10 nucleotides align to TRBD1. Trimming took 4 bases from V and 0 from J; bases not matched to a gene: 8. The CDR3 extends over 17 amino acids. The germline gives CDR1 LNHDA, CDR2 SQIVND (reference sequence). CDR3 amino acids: CASSTRQGAGVNTEAFF. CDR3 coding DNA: TGTGCCAGTAGTACTCGACAGGGGGCAGGGGTGAACACTGAAGCTTTCTTT.

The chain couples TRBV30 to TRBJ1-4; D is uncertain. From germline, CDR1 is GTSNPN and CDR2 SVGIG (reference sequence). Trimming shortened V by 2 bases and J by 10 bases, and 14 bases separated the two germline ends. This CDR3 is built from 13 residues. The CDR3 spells CAWSSTREGKLFF. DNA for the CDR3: TGTGCCTGGAGTTCCACTAGGGAAGGAAAACTGTTTTTT.

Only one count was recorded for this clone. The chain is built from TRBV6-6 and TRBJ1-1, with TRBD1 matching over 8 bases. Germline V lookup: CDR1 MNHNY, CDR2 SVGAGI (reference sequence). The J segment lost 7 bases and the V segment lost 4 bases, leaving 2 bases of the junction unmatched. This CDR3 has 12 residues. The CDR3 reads CASSLGQGEAFF. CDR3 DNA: TGTGCCAGCAGTTTAGGACAGGGTGAAGCTTTCTTT.

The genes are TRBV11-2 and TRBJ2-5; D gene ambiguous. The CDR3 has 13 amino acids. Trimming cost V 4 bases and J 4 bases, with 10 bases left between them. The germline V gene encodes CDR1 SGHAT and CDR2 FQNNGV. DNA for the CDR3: TGTGCCAGCAGCTGGCGCAGAGGAGAGACCCAGTACTTC. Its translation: CASSWRRGETQYF.

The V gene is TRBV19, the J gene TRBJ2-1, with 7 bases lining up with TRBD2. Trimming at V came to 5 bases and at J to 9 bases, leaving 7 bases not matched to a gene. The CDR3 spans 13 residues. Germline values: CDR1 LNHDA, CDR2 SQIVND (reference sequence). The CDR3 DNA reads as TGTGCCAGTAGTGTCACTAGCGCCCGTGAGCAGTTCTTC. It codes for CASSVTSAREQFF.

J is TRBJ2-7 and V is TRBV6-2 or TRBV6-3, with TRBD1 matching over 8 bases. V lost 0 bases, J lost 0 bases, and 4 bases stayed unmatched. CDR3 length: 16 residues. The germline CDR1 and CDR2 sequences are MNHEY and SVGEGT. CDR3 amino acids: CASSYSMDRVSYEQYV. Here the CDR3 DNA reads TGTGCCAGCAGTTACTCAATGGACAGGGTCTCCTACGAGCAGTACGTC.

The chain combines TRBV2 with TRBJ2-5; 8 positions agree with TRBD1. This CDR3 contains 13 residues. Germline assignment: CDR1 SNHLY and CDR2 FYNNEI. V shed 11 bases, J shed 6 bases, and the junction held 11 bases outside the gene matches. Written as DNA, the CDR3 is TGTGCCCAAACCAGGGGGCCCGAGAAGACCCAGTACTTC. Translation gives CAQTRGPEKTQYF.